These 28 T cell receptor beta chains were all obtained from the same sample, sequenced in a study of blood T cell repertoires in COVID-19. Some clones are missing from TCRdb's copy, which holds only in-frame ones; the method was immunoSEQ multiplex PCR. The sample holds under 300,000 clones, around nine tenths seen once. The sequenced material came from PBMCs or T cells enriched from blood (not recorded which). The receptors stem from a man aged 35 to 55 who had recovered from COVID-19.

The chain has TRBV7-2 and TRBJ1-1; a weak D match, TRBD1 (6 bases). Per germline, CDR1 SGHTA and CDR2 FQGNSA. The CDR3 runs to 14 residues. V gave up 4 bases and J gave up 6 bases, with 15 bases separating them. CDR3 sequence reads: CASSSGQRVAEAFF. The CDR3 coding sequence is TGTGCCAGCAGCTCGGGACAAAGGGTCGCTGAAGCTTTCTTT.

The V gene is TRBV5-1, the J gene TRBJ2-7; 7 nucleotides align to TRBD1. The V and J ends lost 2 bases and 3 bases, in that order; junction bases with no gene match: 5. The CDR3 sequence is 14 residues long. The germline gives CDR1 SGHRS, CDR2 YFSETQ. The CDR3 region is CASSFDREIYEQYF. The CDR3 coding sequence is TGCGCCAGCAGCTTCGACAGGGAGATCTACGAGCAGTACTTC.

This rearrangement joins TRBV7-3 to TRBJ2-5; 11 bases line up with TRBD1. CDR3 length equals 15 residues. Germline V gene sequence: CDR1 SGHTA, CDR2 FQGTGA. Unmatched junction bases numbered 7, after V lost 5 bases and J lost 5 bases. As DNA, the CDR3 is TGTGCCAGCAGCCCAGGACAGGGGGCCTTTGAGACCCAGTACTTC. This gives the protein CASSPGQGAFETQYF.

The chain uses TRBV7-6 and TRBJ1-1, with 8 bases identical to TRBD1. The trim removed 7 bases at V and 0 bases at J, leaving 10 bases unmatched. The CDR3 runs 16 residues. Germline V gives CDR1 SGHVS, CDR2 FNYEAQ. CDR3 in amino acids: CASTQGAKGMNTEAFF. CDR3 sequence (DNA): TGTGCCAGCACTCAGGGGGCGAAGGGCATGAACACTGAAGCTTTCTTT.

V is TRBV27 and J is TRBJ2-5; TRBD2 agrees at 10 bases. The CDR3 loop spans 15 amino acids. The V and J ends lost 2 bases and 5 bases, in that order; junction bases with no gene match: 5. CDR1 is MNHEY, CDR2 SMNVEV, per germline (reference sequence). The CDR3 DNA sequence: TGTGCCAGCAGTTTAGGCTGGACTAGCGGCGAGACCCAGTACTTC. Amino acid sequence: CASSLGWTSGETQYF.

This chain uses TRBV3-1 (or the pseudogene TRBV3-2) with TRBJ2-1; D is perhaps TRBD2 (5 bases). V lost 2 bases to trimming and J lost 9 bases, with 8 bases between them. CDR1 LGHDT and CDR2 YNNKEL come from the germline V gene (reference sequence). The CDR3 consists of 12 residues. The CDR3 loop is CASSQLAGEQFF. Here the CDR3 DNA reads TGTGCCAGCAGCCAACTAGCCGGTGAGCAGTTCTTC.

The chain couples TRBV7-2 to TRBJ1-3; no clear D. Trimming took 2 bases from V and 0 from J, leaving 11 bases between them. The CDR3 extends over 16 amino acids. CDR1 and CDR2 from the germline V gene are SGHTA and FQGNSA. As DNA, the CDR3 is TGTGCCAGCAGCTTAAAAACCCGGTTCTCTGGAAACACCATATATTTT. Translating gives CASSLKTRFSGNTIYF.

The V gene is TRBV5-5, the J gene TRBJ2-2; 8 nucleotides match TRBD2. The V and J ends lost 2 bases and 6 bases, in that order; junction bases with no gene match: 9. The CDR3 runs to 16 residues. Germline assignment: CDR1 SGHKS and CDR2 YYEKEE (reference sequence). The CDR3 here is CASSFQGGGLSGELFF. The CDR3 DNA reads TGTGCCAGCAGCTTCCAGGGCGGGGGGTTATCCGGGGAGCTGTTTTTT.

The chain joins TRBV6-2 or TRBV6-3 to TRBJ2-5, with a tentative D call TRBD1 (7 bases). V was pared by 1 base and J by 5 bases, with 17 bases between. Germline CDR1 MNHEY, CDR2 SVGEGT. The CDR3 loop spans 16 amino acids. This CDR3 reads CASSYFGQAGRETQYF. CDR3 sequence (DNA): TGTGCCAGCAGTTACTTCGGACAGGCGGGGCGGGAGACCCAGTACTTC.

This chain joins TRBV27 and TRBJ1-1; TRBD1 matches at 7 bases. CDR3 length: 15 residues. The germline V gene encodes CDR1 MNHEY and CDR2 SMNVEV (reference sequence). V shed 5 bases and J 4 bases; nucleotides not matched to a gene: 10. CDR3 loop: CASSTRRTGGTEAFF. In DNA, the CDR3 is TGTGCCAGCAGTACCCGCCGGACAGGCGGCACTGAAGCTTTCTTT.

The chain has TRBV2 and TRBJ1-5; D unclear. This CDR3 is built from 14 residues. Germline V gene sequence: CDR1 SNHLY, CDR2 FYNNEI. Trimming stripped 8 bases from V and 0 bases from J, with 11 bases between. The CDR3 nucleotides read TGTGCCAGCCACTTCGTTTATAGCAATCAGCCCCAGCATTTT. This translates into CASHFVYSNQPQHF.

The rearrangement uses TRBV7-2 and TRBJ2-3; 13 bases align to TRBD2. CDR1 and CDR2 from the germline V gene are SGHTA and FQGNSA. This CDR3 spans 17 amino acids. J lost 1 base, V lost 6 bases, and 7 bases had no gene match. CDR3 nucleotide sequence: TGTGCCAGCAGTAGCCCTGGACTAGCGGGGGGCACAGATACGCAGTATTTT. It yields the protein CASSSPGLAGGTDTQYF.

The DNA for the CDR3 is TGTGCCAGCAGCCAACCAAGGGGTGCCACTGAAGCTTTCTTT. Its translation: CASSQPRGATEAFF. The genes are TRBV14 and TRBJ1-1; possibly TRBD1 for D (5 bases). CDR3 length: 14 amino acids. Germline values: CDR1 SGHDN, CDR2 FVKESK. V was shortened by 2 bases and J by 4 bases, with 11 bases between the two germline ends.

The V call is TRBV28, the J call TRBJ2-3; TRBD2 matches at 14 bases. Per germline, CDR1 MDHEN and CDR2 SYDVKM. The V and J ends lost 4 bases and 4 bases, in that order; junction bases with no gene match: 4. This CDR3 is built from 16 residues. CDR3 protein: CASSSPTSGRADTQYF. DNA of the CDR3: TGTGCCAGCAGTTCACCGACTAGCGGGAGGGCAGATACGCAGTATTTT.

This clone was picked up a small number of times. This chain joins TRBV29-1 and TRBJ1-2; D uncertain. The V end lost 6 bases, the J end lost 2 bases, and 7 bases lay between the germline ends. The CDR3 length is 11 residues. Germline-derived CDR1 and CDR2 are SQVTM and ANQGSEA. The CDR3: CSVQMNYGYTF. The CDR3 DNA follows: TGCAGCGTCCAGATGAACTATGGCTACACCTTC.

J is TRBJ1-2 and V is TRBV29-1; 10 nucleotides agree with TRBD1. CDR3 length equals 13 residues. The germline gives CDR1 SQVTM, CDR2 ANQGSEA. As DNA, the CDR3 is TGCAGTACTCGGACAGGGGGGGAATATGGCTACACCTTC. Amino acid sequence: CSTRTGGEYGYTF.

A single count supports this clone. The rearrangement links TRBV5-1 to TRBJ1-6, with a weak D call TRBD1 (5 bases). Germline loops: CDR1 SGHRS, CDR2 YFSETQ. Between the trimmed V and J ends, which lost 4 bases and 7 bases, there was a span of 21 bases. The CDR3 consists of 17 residues. CDR3 residues: CASSRAGGTGGNSPLHF. CDR3 sequence (DNA): TGCGCCAGCAGCCGAGCAGGCGGGACCGGGGGAAATTCACCCCTCCACTTT.

This clone was seen a single time. The gene calls are TRBV19 and TRBJ2-7, with D uncertain. The germline V gene has CDR1 LNHDA and CDR2 SQIVND (reference sequence). The CDR3 spans 13 residues. V dropped 5 bases and J dropped 1 base, with 9 bases sitting between them. The CDR3 is CASSASESYEQYF. CDR3 in DNA: TGTGCCAGTAGTGCCAGTGAATCCTACGAGCAGTACTTC.

The chain is built from TRBV10-1 and TRBJ1-1; D uncertain. Looked up from germline, CDR1 is WNHNN and CDR2 is SYGVQD (reference sequence). V was shortened by 3 bases and J by 0 bases, with 11 bases between the two germline ends. The CDR3 sequence is 15 residues long. The DNA for the CDR3 is TGCGCCAGCAGTGAAGCTCCCGAGCTGAACACTGAAGCTTTCTTT. Translated: CASSEAPELNTEAFF.

V gene TRBV5-1 combines with J gene TRBJ1-5, with D unclear. The CDR3 loop spans 14 amino acids. With 2 bases removed from V and 7 bases from J, the gap between germline ends came to 13 bases. The V gene's germline CDR1 is SGHRS and CDR2 YFSETQ. CDR3 DNA: TGCGCCAGCAGCTTCTCCGGGGAAGGACAGCCCCAGCATTTT. Translated, it gives CASSFSGEGQPQHF.

The gene calls are TRBV3-1 (or the pseudogene TRBV3-2) and TRBJ2-7, with TRBD2 identical over 7 bases. The CDR3 consists of 16 residues. Germline V gene lookup returns CDR1 LGHDT and CDR2 YNNKEL (reference sequence). V dropped 4 bases and J dropped 5; count of bases not matched to a gene: 14. The CDR3 nucleotides are TGTGCCAGCAGCCCCTTCCTCGCGGGAGTTAGCGACGAGCAGTACTTC. Its protein product is CASSPFLAGVSDEQYF.

This chain connects TRBV11-2 to TRBJ2-4; D might be TRBD2 (6 bases). This CDR3 is 15 amino acids long. Trimming stripped 5 bases from V and 5 bases from J, with 16 bases between. The germline V gene has CDR1 SGHAT and CDR2 FQNNGV. The CDR3 loop is CASSQRRGEENIQYF. CDR3 sequence (DNA): TGTGCCAGCAGCCAACGTCGAGGGGAGGAAAACATTCAGTACTTC.

This clone came up once. The gene calls are TRBV27 and TRBJ1-6, with 7 bases identical to TRBD1. With V trimmed by 5 bases and J by 4 bases, 2 bases remained unmatched. The germline V gene has CDR1 MNHEY and CDR2 SMNVEV (reference sequence). CDR3 length: 14 amino acids. The DNA for the CDR3 is TGTGCCAGCAGTCCGGGACAGTATAATTCACCCCTCCACTTT. It encodes CASSPGQYNSPLHF.

The chain recombines TRBV10-3 with TRBJ2-1; 7 positions agree with TRBD1. V was clipped by 0 bases and J by 4 bases; unmatched bases: 6. Germline V lookup: CDR1 ENHRY, CDR2 SYGVKD. The CDR3 is 16 residues long. The CDR3 nucleotides read TGTGCCATCAGTGAGTCTCCACAGGGGTCATACAATGAGCAGTTCTTC. As protein: CAISESPQGSYNEQFF.

A single count supports this clone. V gene TRBV25-1 combines with J gene TRBJ1-1; D is possibly TRBD1 (6 bases). The CDR3 runs 15 residues. Germline CDR1 is MGHDK and CDR2 is SYGVNS. The V end was cut by 6 bases, the J end by 1 base, with 15 bases between. Here the CDR3 reads CASSQRGRGNTEAFF. In DNA form, the CDR3 reads TGTGCCAGCAGCCAGAGGGGGAGGGGGAACACTGAAGCTTTCTTT.

This chain links TRBV18 with TRBJ1-1; 9 nucleotides agree with TRBD1. The germline V gene has CDR1 KGHSH and CDR2 LQKENI. The CDR3 is 14 residues long. The V segment lost 6 bases and the J segment 5 bases; nucleotides outside the gene matches: 7. CDR3 sequence (DNA): TGTGCCAGCTCGGTACAGGGGGCTCGGACTGAAGCTTTCTTT. It codes for CASSVQGARTEAFF.

V is TRBV2 and J is TRBJ2-5; TRBD1 is a possible D gene (6 bases). The ends were cut back, 4 bases at V and 5 bases at J, with 17 bases in the middle. Germline CDR1 SNHLY, CDR2 FYNNEI. The CDR3 totals 15 residues. The CDR3 reads CASSVWQGSRETQYF. The CDR3 nucleotides are TGTGCCAGCAGTGTTTGGCAGGGGTCGCGGGAGACCCAGTACTTC.

The chain joins TRBV29-1 to TRBJ2-4; possibly TRBD2 for D (6 bases). The germline CDR1 and CDR2 sequences are SQVTM and ANQGSEA. The germline V and J ends were trimmed by 5 bases and 8 bases, with 16 bases remaining between them. CDR3 length: 13 residues. The CDR3 reads CSVRPTGGDIQYF. The CDR3, as DNA: TGCAGCGTTAGACCGACCGGGGGAGACATTCAGTACTTC.